This T cell receptor beta chain was found in a study of shared clonotypes between healthy human individuals. Clones were sequenced by immunoSEQ multiplex PCR, and TCRdb holds only the in-frame ones, with some missing. This table has over 800,000 clones, about 91% appearing once. CD8 cells classed as naive were CD45RO-negative and positively selected for CCR7, excluding terminally differentiated effector memory CD45RA+ cells. Deletions cut 4 bases from V and 3 bases from J, with 18 bases between. The CDR3 length is 16 residues. Per germline, CDR1 MGHRA and CDR2 YSYEKL. The sample consisted of naive CD8+ T cells sorted from blood. The TCR sequence derives from a young man in good health. The rearrangement joins TRBV4-1 to TRBJ1-1; D perhaps matches TRBD1 (5 bases). CDR3 nucleotides: TGCGCCAGCAGCCCACCGGCAGGGAGGGTCGACACTGAAGCTTTCTTT. Translation: CASSPPAGRVDTEAFF.